The entry that follows covers one T cell receptor (beta chain) sequence. Produced via immunoSEQ multiplex PCR; TCRdb's table is partial and in-frame only. The sample includes roughly 70,000 clones, roughly 87% of them seen just once. This sample is drawn from a study of blood T cell repertoires in COVID-19. The germline gives CDR1 SGHTA, CDR2 FQGNSA. Trimming cost V 5 bases and J 8 bases; bases outside gene matches: 11. The CDR3 runs 15 residues. Sequenced material: peripheral blood. This TCR came from a man aged 50-60 years with COVID-19, enrolled during active disease. The chain recombines TRBV7-2 with TRBJ2-1, with 8 bases that match TRBD1. This CDR3 is CASSPDRGKVDEQFF. The CDR3 DNA is TGTGCCAGCAGCCCAGACAGGGGAAAGGTCGATGAGCAGTTCTTC.